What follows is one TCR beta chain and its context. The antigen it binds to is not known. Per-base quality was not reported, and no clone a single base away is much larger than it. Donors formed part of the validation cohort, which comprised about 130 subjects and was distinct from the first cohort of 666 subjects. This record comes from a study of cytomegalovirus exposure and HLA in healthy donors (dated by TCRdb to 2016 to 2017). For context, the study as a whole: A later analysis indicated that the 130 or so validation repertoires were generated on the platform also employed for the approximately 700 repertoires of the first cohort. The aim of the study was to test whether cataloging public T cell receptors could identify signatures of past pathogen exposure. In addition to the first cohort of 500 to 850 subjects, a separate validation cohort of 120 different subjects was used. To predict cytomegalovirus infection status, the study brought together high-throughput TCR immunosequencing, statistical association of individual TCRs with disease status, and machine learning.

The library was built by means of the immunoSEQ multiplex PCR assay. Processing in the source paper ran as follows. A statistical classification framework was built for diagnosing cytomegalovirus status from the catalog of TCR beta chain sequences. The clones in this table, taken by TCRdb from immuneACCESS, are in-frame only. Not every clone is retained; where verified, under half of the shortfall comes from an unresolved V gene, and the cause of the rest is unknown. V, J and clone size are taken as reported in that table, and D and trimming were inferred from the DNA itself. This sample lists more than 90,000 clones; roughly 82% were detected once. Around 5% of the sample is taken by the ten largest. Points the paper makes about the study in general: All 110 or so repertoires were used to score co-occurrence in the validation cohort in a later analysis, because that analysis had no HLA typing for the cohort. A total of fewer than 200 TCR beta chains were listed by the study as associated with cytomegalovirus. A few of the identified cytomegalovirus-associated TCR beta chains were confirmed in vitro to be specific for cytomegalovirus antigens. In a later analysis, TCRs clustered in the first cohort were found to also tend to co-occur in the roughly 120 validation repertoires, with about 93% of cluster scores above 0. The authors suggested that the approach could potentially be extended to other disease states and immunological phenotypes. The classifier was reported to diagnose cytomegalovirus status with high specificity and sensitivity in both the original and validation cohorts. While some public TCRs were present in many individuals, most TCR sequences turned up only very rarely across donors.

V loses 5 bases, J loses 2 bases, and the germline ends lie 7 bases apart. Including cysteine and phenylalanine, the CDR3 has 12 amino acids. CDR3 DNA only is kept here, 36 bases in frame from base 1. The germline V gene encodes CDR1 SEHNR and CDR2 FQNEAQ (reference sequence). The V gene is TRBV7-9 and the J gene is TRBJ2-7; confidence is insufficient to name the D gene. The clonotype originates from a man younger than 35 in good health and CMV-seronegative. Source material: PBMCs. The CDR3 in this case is CASSPRAYEQYF. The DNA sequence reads TGTGCCAGCAGCCCCCGGGCCTACGAGCAGTACTTC.